This T cell receptor beta chain was sequenced for a study of blood T cells in healthy people across ages. Across the whole study: About one barcoded TCR beta cDNA was captured per two T cells. Study-level points and caveats: Leaving the PBMCs unsorted stopped any conclusive comparison of naive versus antigen-experienced cells.

CDR1 and CDR2 (germline): MNHEY, SVGAGI. CDR3 length: 15 amino acids. Between the trimmed V and J ends, which lost 2 bases and 0 bases, there was a span of 11 bases. For the second PCR, which ran for roughly 6 to 12 cycles, a sample-barcoded 5' primer and a J-beta primer mix were used. Researchers report that each sample yielded at least 2.5 million CDR3-containing paired-end reads. TCRdb passed the 5' RACE reads through MiXCR, listing each CDR3 protein once. This repertoire shows approximately 800,000 distinct CDR3 sequences, 20% to 30% found once; its top ten account for approximately 2.9%. Concerning this clonotype itself: Its target is unknown.

A further study also used this sample, focusing on T cells of mothers and their children. This second study says: The cDNA synthesis received all extracted RNA, at about 1.5 ug per 15 ul.

The sequenced material came from blood. The chain recombines TRBV6-5 with TRBJ2-7, with D maybe TRBD2 (5 bases). This clonotype originated in a boy younger than 18 in good health. The CDR3 is CASSYVEASSYEQYF. The DNA for the CDR3 is TGTGCCAGCAGTTACGTGGAGGCCAGCTCCTACGAGCAGTACTTC.